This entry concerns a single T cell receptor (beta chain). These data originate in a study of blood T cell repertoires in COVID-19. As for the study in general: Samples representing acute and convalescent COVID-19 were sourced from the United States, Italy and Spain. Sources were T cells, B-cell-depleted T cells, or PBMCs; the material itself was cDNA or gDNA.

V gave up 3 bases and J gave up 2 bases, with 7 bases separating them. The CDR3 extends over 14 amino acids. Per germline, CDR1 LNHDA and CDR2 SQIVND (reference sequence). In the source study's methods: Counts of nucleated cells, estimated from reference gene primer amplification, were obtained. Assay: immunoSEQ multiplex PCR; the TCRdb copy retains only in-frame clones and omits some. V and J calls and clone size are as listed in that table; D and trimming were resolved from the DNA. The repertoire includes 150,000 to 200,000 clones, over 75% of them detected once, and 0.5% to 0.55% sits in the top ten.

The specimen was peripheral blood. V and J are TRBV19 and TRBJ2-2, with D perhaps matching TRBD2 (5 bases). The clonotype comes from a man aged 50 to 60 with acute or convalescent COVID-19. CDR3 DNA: TGTGCCAGTAGTATGCGGGTAAACACCGGGGAGCTGTTTTTT. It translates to CASSMRVNTGELFF.